This TCR beta chain was profiled in a study of T-cell reconstitution after alpha-beta-depleted transplantation in children. Study-wide points: Reported findings indicate that, about two months after transplant, alpha-beta T cells came from several hundred expanded clones, which were derived from non-depleted graft cells. Recipient T cells and thymic progenitors that survived gave rise to the high TCRbeta diversity observed at day 60 in some patients.

Germline assignment: CDR1 SGHKS and CDR2 YYEKEE (reference sequence). The junction had 9 bases not matched to a gene; V was cut back by 4 bases and J by 6 bases. This CDR3 comprises 16 residues. This clonotype came up a few times. No antigen is known for it. Construction of the TCRbeta library involved unique molecular identifiers. TCRdb passed the PCR reads through MiXCR, listing each CDR3 protein once. The repertoire includes about 1,000,000 distinct CDR3 sequences, around 30% of them detected once, and about 28% sits in the top ten. The chain carries TRBV5-5 and TRBJ2-1; 11 bases align to TRBD2. This specimen consisted of PBMCs, mostly from graft donor cells, obtained 360 days after TCRalphabeta/CD19-depleted stem cell transplant. The sequence was obtained from a boy under two years old who had a stem cell transplant for SCID, so the T cells may come from the graft donor. CDR3 nucleotide sequence: TGTGCCAGCAGCGAGACGCGGACTAGCGGGTTCAATGAGCAGTTCTTC. Translation gives CASSETRTSGFNEQFF. Filled out from reference TRBV5-5 and TRBJ2-1, the complete variable domain reads DAGVTQSPTHLIKTRGQQVTLRCSPISGHKSVSWYQQVLGQGPQFIFQYYEKEERGRGNFPDRFSARQFPNYSSELNVNALLLGDSALYLCASSETRTSGFNEQFFGPGTRLTVL.